The clone carrying this T cell receptor (beta chain) was counted ten times or more. What it binds is not known. Germline V gene sequence: CDR1 MDHEN, CDR2 SYDVKM. This CDR3 contains 15 residues. Trimming took 6 bases from V and 9 from J; bases not matched to a gene: 10. This specimen belongs to a study of blood T cells in healthy people across ages. Study findings and constraints: The recorded TCR beta diversity per million T cells decreased in a roughly linear manner with age. Investigators treated diversity estimates from one million T cells as underestimates. Both naive CD4+ cell counts and diversity were greater in long-lived donors than in aged donors.

For the second PCR, which ran for about 6 to 11 cycles, a sample-barcoded 5' primer and a J-beta primer mix were used. TCRdb analysed the 5' RACE reads with MiXCR anew, one entry per CDR3 protein. The sample includes approximately 730,000 distinct CDR3 sequences, approximately 39% of them seen just once. The receptor was isolated from a woman aged 55 to 70 in good health. The chain employs TRBV28 and TRBJ2-1; TRBD1 matches at 11 bases. Specimen: blood. CDR3 amino acids: CASSPSGQGAGEQFF. DNA for the CDR3: TGTGCCAGCAGCCCCTCCGGACAGGGGGCGGGTGAGCAGTTCTTC. Supplemented by reference TRBV28 and TRBJ2-1, the full variable domain reads DVKVTQSSRYLVKRTGEKVFLECVQDMDHENMFWYRQDPGLGLRLIYFSYDVKMKEKGDIPEGYSVSREKKERFSLILESASTNQTSMYLCASSPSGQGAGEQFFGPGTRLTVL.